Shown below are 21 T cell receptor beta chains from a single sample sequenced in a study of human T cells and chemical hapten exposure. Time point meaning: patch test 1, 2 weeks after DPC sensitization. The treatment: therapeutic diphenylcyclopropenone sensitization with weekly scalp DPC. TCRdb independently ran MiXCR on the RACE reads; one entry per CDR3 protein. The repertoire has 380,000 or so distinct CDR3 sequences, 4% to 5.5% of them found once; the top ten carry under 3%. The material sequenced was whole blood, taken in connection with sensitization to the hapten diphenylcyclopropenone (DPC). Source of these receptors: a woman aged 45-65 years with alopecia areata. Some clones in this sample may be carry-over from other donors' samples.

This clonotype was counted ten times or more. J is TRBJ1-2 and V is TRBV24-1; D is uncertain. V lost 2 bases and J lost 8, with 14 bases in between. CDR3 size: 14 residues. CDR1 is KGHDR, CDR2 SFDVKD, per germline. CDR3 amino acids: CATSDSLNLGGYTF. CDR3 DNA: TGTGCCACCAGTGATTCCCTGAACTTGGGCGGCTACACCTTC.

At least ten counts were recorded for this clonotype. The rearrangement uses TRBV7-9 and TRBJ1-2; 9 bases map to TRBD1. Trimming took 5 bases from V and 3 from J; bases not matched to a gene: 16. This CDR3 region has 18 residues. In germline, CDR1 is SEHNR, CDR2 FQNEAQ (reference sequence). Here the CDR3 DNA reads TGTGCCAGCAGCGCAGTGTGGACAGGGGCATCCTTTGACTATGGCTACACCTTC. Protein product: CASSAVWTGASFDYGYTF.

The CDR3 reads CASSSAVNTEAFF. CDR3 coding DNA: TGTGCCAGCAGCTCCGCCGTGAACACTGAAGCTTTCTTT. The chain couples TRBV7-9 to TRBJ1-1; D remains ambiguous. The CDR3 runs to 13 residues. Germline CDR1 SEHNR, CDR2 FQNEAQ (reference sequence). Trimming took 4 bases from V and 0 from J, leaving 6 bases between them.

In its sample, this clonotype was seen many times. The CDR3 is CASSFGSPAAGNTIYF. CDR3 bases: TGTGCCAGCAGTTTTGGATCTCCCGCGGCTGGAAACACCATATATTTT. V gene TRBV27 combines with J gene TRBJ1-3; no clear D. V was pared by 3 bases and J by 2 bases, with 14 bases between. The CDR3 runs 16 residues. In germline, CDR1 is MNHEY, CDR2 SMNVEV (reference sequence).

There are many counts of this clonotype. CDR3 amino acids: CSAEDSMNTEAFF. CDR3 nucleotide sequence: TGCAGCGCCGAGGACAGCATGAACACTGAAGCTTTCTTT. V is TRBV29-1 and J is TRBJ1-1; D is perhaps TRBD1 (6 bases). Germline CDR1 SQVTM, CDR2 ANQGSEA. With 7 bases removed from V and 0 bases from J, the gap between germline ends came to 12 bases. CDR3 length: 13 amino acids.

This clonotype has at least ten counts. The genes are TRBV4-1 and TRBJ1-5, with D uncertain. The germline V gene has CDR1 MGHRA and CDR2 YSYEKL. The CDR3 contains 16 residues. The V end lost 1 base, the J end lost 0 bases, and 10 bases lay between the germline ends. The CDR3 is CASSQGTDYSNQPQHF. CDR3 DNA sequence: TGCGCCAGCAGCCAAGGAACGGACTATAGCAATCAGCCCCAGCATTTT.

This clonotype was picked up a small number of times. The chain combines TRBV5-1 with TRBJ2-7; 7 nucleotides agree with TRBD1. The CDR3 length is 16 residues. The J segment lost 0 bases and the V segment lost 4 bases, leaving 10 bases of the junction unmatched. CDR1 and CDR2 from the germline V gene are SGHRS and YFSETQ. CDR3 region: CASSAGTALSSYEQYF. The CDR3 DNA reads as TGCGCCAGCAGCGCCGGGACAGCTCTATCCTCCTACGAGCAGTACTTC.

The chain carries TRBV7-2 and TRBJ1-5; D is uncertain. The V gene's germline CDR1 is SGHTA and CDR2 FQGNSA. V was shortened by 2 bases and J by 4 bases, with 12 bases between the two germline ends. The CDR3 runs 15 residues. Here the CDR3 reads CASSLSPVQNQPQHF. The CDR3 DNA reads as TGTGCCAGCAGCTTAAGTCCAGTACAGAATCAGCCCCAGCATTTT.

In its sample, this clonotype was seen many times. This chain uses TRBV29-1 with TRBJ2-2; no clear D. CDR1 and CDR2 (germline): SQVTM, ANQGSEA. V was cut by 7 bases and J by 6 bases, with 6 bases left in between. The CDR3 length is 10 residues. CDR3 amino acids: CSAGAGELFF. The CDR3 nucleotides are TGCAGCGCTGGGGCCGGGGAGCTGTTTTTT.

This sequence joins TRBV20-1 and TRBJ1-5; no definite D call. V lost 6 bases and J lost 8, with 14 bases in between. The CDR3 has 12 residues. Looked up from germline, CDR1 is DFQATT and CDR2 is SNEGSKA (reference sequence). CDR3 region: CSATRATKPQHF. CDR3 in DNA: TGCAGTGCCACCCGGGCCACAAAGCCCCAGCATTTT.

As for this clonotype: A read error may produce the germline difference seen at one junction end. The CDR3, as DNA: TGTGCCAGCACCCGTAGCAGGTTGTCAGCCGATATGAACGCTGAAGCTTTCTTT. Its translation: CASTRSRLSADMNAEAFF. The chain joins TRBV6-1 to TRBJ1-1; unclear D gene. CDR3 length: 18 residues. Germline CDR1 MNHNS, CDR2 SASEGT.

This clonotype was counted at least ten times. The rearrangement links TRBV3-1 to TRBJ2-1; 10 bases are shared with TRBD2. CDR3 length: 17 amino acids. The J segment lost 8 bases and the V segment lost 0 bases, leaving 10 bases of the junction unmatched. CDR1 and CDR2 from the germline V gene are LGHDT and YNNKEL (reference sequence). CDR3 residues: CASSQDLLAGVKDEQFF. DNA of the CDR3: TGTGCCAGCAGCCAAGACTTGCTAGCGGGAGTGAAGGATGAGCAGTTCTTC.

This clonotype appeared a few times. This chain joins TRBV10-3 and TRBJ2-3; tentatively, D is TRBD1 (6 bases). The CDR3 is 13 residues long. The germline gives CDR1 ENHRY, CDR2 SYGVKD. Trimming shortened V by 6 bases and J by 6 bases, and 13 bases separated the two germline ends. This CDR3 reads CAIRGQGWDTQYF. As DNA, the CDR3 is TGTGCCATCAGAGGGCAGGGGTGGGATACGCAGTATTTT.

There are many counts of this clonotype. The chain joins TRBV12-3 or TRBV12-4 to TRBJ1-5, with a weak D call TRBD1 (6 bases). The CDR3 consists of 12 residues. V gave up 9 bases and J gave up 6 bases, with 12 bases separating them. CDR3 loop: CASYRDGQPQHF. CDR3 nucleotides: TGTGCCAGTTACAGGGACGGTCAGCCCCAGCATTTT.

Only a few counts were recorded for this clonotype. The chain combines TRBV7-9 with TRBJ2-5, with 8 nucleotides matching TRBD2. The germline CDR1 and CDR2 sequences are SEHNR and FQNEAQ (reference sequence). The V gene end was trimmed by 7 bases and the J gene end by 5 bases; junction bases not matched to a gene: 6. The CDR3 extends over 13 amino acids. CDR3 in amino acids: CASKPAGEETQYF. The DNA for the CDR3 is TGTGCCAGCAAACCAGCGGGGGAGGAGACCCAGTACTTC.

The chain carries TRBV2 and TRBJ1-1; TRBD1 aligns across 10 bases. J was trimmed by 0 bases and V by 6 bases; bases with no gene match: 7. The CDR3 length is 16 residues. Per germline, CDR1 SNHLY and CDR2 FYNNEI. Here the CDR3 DNA reads TGTGCCAGCAGGACAGGGGGCTCCCTAATGAACACTGAAGCTTTCTTT. It specifies CASRTGGSLMNTEAFF.

As for this clonotype: A much larger clonotype is one base distant, so this may be a read error. The conserved final phenylalanine or tryptophan is absent from the CDR3, which likely points to a read error. This sequence joins TRBV7-2 and TRBJ1-3, with TRBD1 as a possible D gene (6 bases). The ends were cut back, 7 bases at V and 0 bases at J, with 13 bases in the middle. The CDR3 is made up of 15 amino acids. CDR1 is SGHTA, CDR2 FQGNSA, per germline. The CDR3 loop reads CASNTGPTSGNTIYL. The CDR3, as DNA: TGTGCCAGCAACACAGGGCCAACCTCTGGAAACACCATATATTTA.

This clonotype was recorded many times. This chain joins TRBV2 and TRBJ1-5; possible D gene TRBD1, 5 bases. The CDR3 runs 14 residues. V lost 3 bases and J lost 1, with 7 bases in between. Germline loops: CDR1 SNHLY, CDR2 FYNNEI. The CDR3 bases are TGTGCCAGCAGTGAGGGGACCAGCAATCAGCCCCAGCATTTT. This encodes CASSEGTSNQPQHF.

Ten or more counts support this clonotype. The chain recombines TRBV6-5 with TRBJ2-7, with a tentative D call TRBD2 (5 bases). The CDR3 is 16 amino acids. Germline V lookup: CDR1 MNHEY, CDR2 SVGAGI. The V end lost 4 bases, the J end lost 1 base, and 17 bases lay between the germline ends. CDR3 amino acids: CASSWNRASGSYEQYF. DNA for the CDR3: TGTGCCAGCAGTTGGAACCGGGCTTCGGGGTCCTACGAGCAGTACTTC.

This clonotype was counted many times. This sequence joins TRBV12-3 or TRBV12-4 and TRBJ1-4, with TRBD1 as a possible D gene (5 bases). The length of the CDR3 is 13 residues. Trimming took off 3 bases at V and 8 bases at J, with 10 bases between the two ends. The CDR3 loop is CASSLAGREKLFF. CDR3 DNA: TGTGCCAGCAGTTTGGCAGGGCGGGAAAAACTGTTTTTT.

This clonotype was counted at least ten times. CDR3 in amino acids: CASSSSRGTTVNEQFF. Here the CDR3 DNA reads TGCGCCAGCAGCTCATCCAGGGGGACAACTGTAAATGAGCAGTTCTTC. The chain has TRBV5-1 and TRBJ2-1, with 7 bases lining up with TRBD1. The CDR3 runs to 16 residues. The trim removed 3 bases at V and 7 bases at J, leaving 13 bases unmatched. Per the germline V gene, CDR1 is SGHRS and CDR2 is YFSETQ.